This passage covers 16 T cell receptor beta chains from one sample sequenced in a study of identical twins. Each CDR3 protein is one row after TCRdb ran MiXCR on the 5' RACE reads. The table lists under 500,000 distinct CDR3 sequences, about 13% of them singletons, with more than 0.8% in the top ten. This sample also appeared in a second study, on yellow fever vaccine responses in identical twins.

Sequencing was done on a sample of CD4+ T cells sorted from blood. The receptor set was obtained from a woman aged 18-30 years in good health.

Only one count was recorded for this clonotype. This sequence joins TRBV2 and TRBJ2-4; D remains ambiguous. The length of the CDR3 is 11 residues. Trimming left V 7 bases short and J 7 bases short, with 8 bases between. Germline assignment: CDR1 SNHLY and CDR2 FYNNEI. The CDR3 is CASNGVNIQYF. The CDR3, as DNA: TGTGCCAGCAATGGAGTGAACATTCAGTACTTC.

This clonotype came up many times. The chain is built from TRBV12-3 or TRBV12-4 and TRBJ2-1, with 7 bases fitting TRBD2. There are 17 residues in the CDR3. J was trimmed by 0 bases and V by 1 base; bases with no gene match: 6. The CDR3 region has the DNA TGTGCCAGCAGTTTAGGTCAGCGGGGAAGCTCCTACAATGAGCAGTTCTTC. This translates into CASSLGQRGSSYNEQFF.

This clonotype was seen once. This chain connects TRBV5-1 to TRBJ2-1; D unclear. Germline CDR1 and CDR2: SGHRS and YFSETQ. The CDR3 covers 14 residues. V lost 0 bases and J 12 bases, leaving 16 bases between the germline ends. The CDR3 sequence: CASSLGDTPRRQFF. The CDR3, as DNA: TGCGCCAGCAGCTTGGGGGATACCCCCAGGAGGCAGTTCTTC. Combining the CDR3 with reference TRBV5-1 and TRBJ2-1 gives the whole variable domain KAGVTQTPRYLIKTRGQQVTLSCSPISGHRSVSWYQQTPGQGLQFLFEYFSETQRNKGNFPGRFSGRQFSNSRSEMNVSTLELGDSALYLCASSLGDTPRRQFFGPGTRLTVL.

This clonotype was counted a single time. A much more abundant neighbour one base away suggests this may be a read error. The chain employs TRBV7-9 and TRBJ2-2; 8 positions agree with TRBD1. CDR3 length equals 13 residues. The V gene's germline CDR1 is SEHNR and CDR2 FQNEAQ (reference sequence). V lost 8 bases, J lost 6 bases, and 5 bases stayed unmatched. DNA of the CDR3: TGTGCCAGCTGCTCGACAGGGGCCGGGGAGCTGTTTTTT. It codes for CASCSTGAGELFF.

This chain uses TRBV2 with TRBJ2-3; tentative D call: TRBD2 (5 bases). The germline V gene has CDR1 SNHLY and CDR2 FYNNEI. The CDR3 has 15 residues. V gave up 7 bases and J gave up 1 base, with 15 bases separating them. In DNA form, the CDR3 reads TGTGCCAGCAATAGACGGACTTCTCGCACAGATACGCAGTATTTT. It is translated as CASNRRTSRTDTQYF.

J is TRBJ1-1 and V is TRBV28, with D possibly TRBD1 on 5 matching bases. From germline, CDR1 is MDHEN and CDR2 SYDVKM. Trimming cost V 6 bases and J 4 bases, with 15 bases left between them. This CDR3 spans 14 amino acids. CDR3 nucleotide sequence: TGTGCCAGCAGCCCACCAGGGAGCGGCACTGAAGCTTTCTTT. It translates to CASSPPGSGTEAFF. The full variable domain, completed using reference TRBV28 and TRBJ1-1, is DVKVTQSSRYLVKRTGEKVFLECVQDMDHENMFWYRQDPGLGLRLIYFSYDVKMKEKGDIPEGYSVSREKKERFSLILESASTNQTSMYLCASSPPGSGTEAFFGQGTRLTVV.

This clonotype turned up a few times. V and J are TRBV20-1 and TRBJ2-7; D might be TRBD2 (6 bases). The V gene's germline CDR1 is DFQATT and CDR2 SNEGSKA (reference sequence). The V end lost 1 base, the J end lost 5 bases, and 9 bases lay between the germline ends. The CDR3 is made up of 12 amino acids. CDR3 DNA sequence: TGCAGTGCTAGAGGTTCGGGGGACGAGCAGTACTTC. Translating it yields CSARGSGDEQYF.

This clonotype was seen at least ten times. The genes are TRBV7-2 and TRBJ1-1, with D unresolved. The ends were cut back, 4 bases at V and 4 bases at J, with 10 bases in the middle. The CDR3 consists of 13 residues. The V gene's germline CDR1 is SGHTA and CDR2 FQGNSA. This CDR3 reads CASSSYRVTEAFF. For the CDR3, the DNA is TGTGCCAGCAGCTCATACCGTGTCACTGAAGCTTTCTTT.

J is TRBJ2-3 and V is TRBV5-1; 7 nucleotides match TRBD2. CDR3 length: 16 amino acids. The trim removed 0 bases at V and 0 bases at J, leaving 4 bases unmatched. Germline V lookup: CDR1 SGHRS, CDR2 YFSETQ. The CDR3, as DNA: TGCGCCAGCAGCTTGGTTGGACTAGAAAGCACAGATACGCAGTATTTT. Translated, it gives CASSLVGLESTDTQYF.

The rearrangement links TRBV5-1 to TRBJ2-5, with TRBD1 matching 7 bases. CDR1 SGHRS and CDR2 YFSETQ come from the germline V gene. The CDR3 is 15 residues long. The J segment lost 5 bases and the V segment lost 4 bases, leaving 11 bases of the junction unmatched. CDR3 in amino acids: CASSPIGQVQETQYF. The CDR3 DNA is TGCGCCAGCAGCCCTATCGGACAGGTCCAGGAGACCCAGTACTTC.

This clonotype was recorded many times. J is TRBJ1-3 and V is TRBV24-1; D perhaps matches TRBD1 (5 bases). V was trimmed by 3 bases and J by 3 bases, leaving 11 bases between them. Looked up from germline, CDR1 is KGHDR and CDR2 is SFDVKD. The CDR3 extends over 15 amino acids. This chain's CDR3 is CATSDPRTLGNTIYF. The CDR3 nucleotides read TGTGCCACCAGTGATCCTCGGACACTTGGAAACACCATATATTTT.

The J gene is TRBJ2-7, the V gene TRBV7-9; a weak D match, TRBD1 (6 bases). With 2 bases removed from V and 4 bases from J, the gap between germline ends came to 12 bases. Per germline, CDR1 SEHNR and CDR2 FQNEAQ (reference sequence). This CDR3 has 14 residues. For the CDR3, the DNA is TGTGCCAGCAGCTTAACGCCAGGGGCTTACGAGCAGTACTTC. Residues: CASSLTPGAYEQYF.

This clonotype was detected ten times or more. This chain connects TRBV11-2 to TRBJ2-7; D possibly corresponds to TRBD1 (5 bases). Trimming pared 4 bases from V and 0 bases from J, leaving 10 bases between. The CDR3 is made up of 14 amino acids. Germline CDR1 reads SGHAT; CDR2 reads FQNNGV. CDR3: CASSSRQFSYEQYF. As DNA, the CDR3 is TGTGCCAGCAGCTCCCGACAGTTCTCCTACGAGCAGTACTTC.

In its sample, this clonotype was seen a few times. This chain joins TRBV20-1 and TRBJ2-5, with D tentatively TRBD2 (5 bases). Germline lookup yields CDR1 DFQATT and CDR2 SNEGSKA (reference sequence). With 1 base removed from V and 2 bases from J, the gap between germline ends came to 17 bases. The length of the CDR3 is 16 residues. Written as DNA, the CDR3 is TGCAGTGCTAGAGGAGGTCGGGGTCTACCTCAAGAGACCCAGTACTTC. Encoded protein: CSARGGRGLPQETQYF.

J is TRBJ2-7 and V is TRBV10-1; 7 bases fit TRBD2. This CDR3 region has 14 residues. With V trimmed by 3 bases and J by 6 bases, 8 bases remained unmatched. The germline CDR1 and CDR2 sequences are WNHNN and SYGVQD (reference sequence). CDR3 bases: TGCGCCAGCAGTGACACGGGCCAGCGGGGCGAGCAGTACTTC. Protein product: CASSDTGQRGEQYF.

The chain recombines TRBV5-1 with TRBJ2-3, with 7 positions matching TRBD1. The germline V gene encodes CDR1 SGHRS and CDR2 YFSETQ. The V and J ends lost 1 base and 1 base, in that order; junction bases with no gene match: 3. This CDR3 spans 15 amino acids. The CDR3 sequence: CASSLWGTGTDTQYF. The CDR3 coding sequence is TGCGCCAGCAGCTTGTGGGGGACAGGCACAGATACGCAGTATTTT.